Listed below are T cell receptor beta chains from one sample, sequenced in a study of cytomegalovirus exposure and HLA in healthy donors. Clones were read by immunoSEQ multiplex PCR, and TCRdb kept only the in-frame ones, dropping some. The data hold 90,000 to 150,000 clones, with roughly 72% observed a single time. Material: PBMCs. Receptors were obtained from a woman aged 45-60 years in good health and CMV-seropositive. Each CDR3 is given with its conserved first and last residue. The D gene is left open where the match is weak.

j_call d_call v_call cdr3_nt cdr3_aa
TRBJ2-5 NA TRBV2 TGTGCCAGCAGTGAGCGGGCATGGGAGACCCAGTACTTC CASSERAWETQYF
TRBJ2-7 TRBD2 TRBV5-1 TGCGCCAGCAGCTTGGCCTCTCTAGCGGGAGAGTTTGAGCAGTACTTC CASSLASLAGEFEQYF
TRBJ2-1 TRBD2 TRBV25-1 TGTGCCAGCAGTGAACAGGCTAGCGGGTTCTACAATGAGCAGTTCTTC CASSEQASGFYNEQFF
TRBJ1-2 NA TRBV29-1 TGCAGCGTTGAAGATCAAAGAGGAGGCTACACCTTC CSVEDQRGGYTF
TRBJ2-3 NA TRBV18 TGTGCCAGCTCACCTAGTTGGCTAGCGAGCACAGATACGCAGTATTTT CASSPSWLASTDTQYF
TRBJ1-1 NA TRBV27 TGTGCCAGCGGCCGGGACATACTGAACACTGAAGCTTTCTTT CASGRDILNTEAFF
TRBJ2-6 NA TRBV6-5 TGTGCCAGCACGAGCTCTGGGGCCAACGTCCTGACTTTC CASTSSGANVLTF
TRBJ1-2 TRBD1 TRBV7-2 TGTGCCAGCAGCTTAGAGGACAGGCGTGCTAACTATGGCTACACCTTC CASSLEDRRANYGYTF
TRBJ1-5 TRBD1 TRBV6-6 TGTGCCAGCAGAGGACAGGGGCAGGATCAGCCCCAGCATTTT CASRGQGQDQPQHF
TRBJ1-5 NA TRBV5-1 TGCGCCAGCAGCTTGTTAAAGATTTATGGGCCCTTCTTCAATCAGCCCCAGCATTTT CASSLLKIYGPFFNQPQHF